This is a list of T cell receptor beta chains from one sample in a study of CD8 T cells in Susac syndrome. Via MiXCR, TCRdb re-called the immunoSEQ multiplex PCR reads, giving one row per CDR3 protein. The sample gives approximately 130,000 distinct CDR3 sequences, about 90% of which show up once; over 0.2% is in the top ten. Sample: CD8+ T cells from PBMCs. The receptors stem from a human donor with multiple sclerosis. Both conserved end residues are part of each CDR3. Fields, in order: V gene, D gene, J gene, clone size, CDR3 DNA, CDR3 protein. A D gene is named only where the DNA matches it firmly. Where a row states a size, it is once, few, many or the class of an expanded clone; other rows omit it.

TRBV30	TRBD1	TRBJ2-2	NA	TGTGCCTGGGACGACAGGGAGAGCGGGGAGCTGTTTTTT	CAWDDRESGELFF
TRBV20-1	TRBD1	TRBJ1-5	NA	TGCAGTGCTCCCGACAGGGAGGCTCCCTGGAGCAATCAGCCCCAGCATTTT	CSAPDREAPWSNQPQHF
TRBV28	NA	TRBJ2-7	NA	TGTGCCAGCAGTTTGTTCGGGAATTCCTACGAGCGGCAGTACTTC	CASSLFGNSYERQYF
TRBV7-2	TRBD2	TRBJ2-7	NA	TGTGCCAGCAGTTATTTGGGGGGGGACTACGAGCAGTACTTC	CASSYLGGDYEQYF
TRBV7-8	NA	TRBJ1-1	NA	TGTGCCAGCAGCTTAGGGGGGCCCACTGAAGCTTTCTTT	CASSLGGPTEAFF
TRBV28	NA	TRBJ1-5	NA	TGTGCCAGCAGTCTTCTTAGGGGATTTGGCAATCAGCCCCAGCATTTT	CASSLLRGFGNQPQHF
TRBV7-9	NA	TRBJ1-4	NA	TGTGCCAGCAGCCGAGCGAATGAAAAACTGTTTTTT	CASSRANEKLFF
TRBV2	NA	TRBJ2-7	NA	TGTGCCAGCAGGCGTATGGGGGACTCCTACGAGCAGTACTTC	CASRRMGDSYEQYF
TRBV4-2	NA	TRBJ2-3	NA	TGTGCCAGCAGCCAAGATCAGGTCCCAGGGGGGGGAGCTGTCAGCTACACAGATACGCAGTATTTT	CASSQDQVPGGGAVSYTDTQYF
TRBV27	NA	TRBJ1-5	few	TGTGCCAGCAGTCTTGACAGTAATCAGCCCCAGCATTTT	CASSLDSNQPQHF
TRBV29-1	NA	TRBJ2-7	NA	TGCAGCGTTGTAAAGGATCTCGTCTCCTACGAGCAGTACTTC	CSVVKDLVSYEQYF
TRBV4-1	TRBD2	TRBJ2-3	NA	TGCGCCAGCAGCCAATTCGGGGGCGGGAGGCTCAGCACAGATACGCAGTATTTT	CASSQFGGGRLSTDTQYF
TRBV2	NA	TRBJ2-1	few	TGTGCCAGCAGTTGGAGTAATGAGCAGTTCTTC	CASSWSNEQFF
TRBV20-1	NA	TRBJ1-2	NA	TGCAGTGCTAGAGTGACTTCAACCTGGGGCCCAGTTGGCTACACCTTC	CSARVTSTWGPVGYTF
TRBV20-1	TRBD2	TRBJ2-1	NA	TGCAGTGCTGCAGAGGGGCGGGAGGGTAACAATGAGCAGTTCTTC	CSAAEGREGNNEQFF
TRBV18	TRBD1	TRBJ1-2	NA	TGTGCCAGCTCACCGATGTCAGGGGGCGCGTTAGAATATGGCTACACCTTC	CASSPMSGGALEYGYTF
TRBV14	TRBD2	TRBJ2-2	once	TGTGCCAGCAGCCAACCCGGGACTAGCGTAACCGGGGAGCTGTTTTTT	CASSQPGTSVTGELFF
TRBV3-1	TRBD1	TRBJ1-2	NA	TGTGCCAGCAGCCCCCAGACAGGGGGCCTTGGCTACACCTTC	CASSPQTGGLGYTF
TRBV27	NA	TRBJ1-5	NA	TGTGCCAGCAGTTTATCGTGGATTAGCAATCAGCCCCAGCATTTT	CASSLSWISNQPQHF
TRBV20-1	NA	TRBJ2-2	NA	TGCAGTGCACCTGGGCGGAACACCGGGGAGCTGTTTTTT	CSAPGRNTGELFF
TRBV6-1	NA	TRBJ2-1	few	TGTGCCAGCAGCGGGTCAGCTACCAATGAGCAGTTCTTC	CASSGSATNEQFF
TRBV7-9	TRBD2	TRBJ2-7	NA	TGTGCCAGCAGCTTAAGAGGGCTAGCGGGAAATTACGAGCAGTACTTC	CASSLRGLAGNYEQYF
TRBV15	TRBD1	TRBJ1-1	NA	TGTGCCACCAGCACAGGGGGGGAGGGGATGAACACTGAAGCTTTCTTT	CATSTGGEGMNTEAFF
TRBV6-2/TRBV6-3	NA	TRBJ1-5	NA	TGTGCCAGCAGTGGGACCCGGGAGCCCCAGCATTTT	CASSGTREPQHF
TRBV2	NA	TRBJ1-5	NA	TGTGCCAGCAGTGAAACAGGGAATCAGCCCCAGCATTTT	CASSETGNQPQHF
TRBV10-3	NA	TRBJ1-5	NA	TGTGCCATCAGTGAGTCCGGTGCTGGTCAGCCCCAGCATTTT	CAISESGAGQPQHF
TRBV27	NA	TRBJ1-5	NA	TGTGCCAGCAGTTTATACGGCCAGCCCCAGCATTTT	CASSLYGQPQHF
TRBV10-3	NA	TRBJ2-1	NA	TGTGCCATCAGTGAAGACCAGTACAATGAGCAGTTCTTC	CAISEDQYNEQFF
TRBV6-2/TRBV6-3	NA	TRBJ2-2	NA	TGTGCCAGCAGTCCTCCCAGCGAGAAGATCACCGGGGAGCTGTTTTTT	CASSPPSEKITGELFF
TRBV27	NA	TRBJ1-4	NA	TGTGCCAGCAGCGTAGTTGGAGGGAATGAAAAACTGTTTTTT	CASSVVGGNEKLFF
TRBV10-3	NA	TRBJ1-2	NA	TGTGCCATCAGTGAGTTGGTCCTGGGAAACTATGGCTACACCTTC	CAISELVLGNYGYTF
TRBV12-5	NA	TRBJ1-2	NA	TGTGCTAGTGCCGAAACCAAGGGGCACTACGACGGCTACACCTTC	CASAETKGHYDGYTF
TRBV3-1	NA	TRBJ1-2	NA	TGTGCCAGCAGCCAAGATGTGGAACCTCTTGTCGACTATGGCTACACCTTC	CASSQDVEPLVDYGYTF
TRBV5-1	NA	TRBJ2-1	NA	TGCGCCAGCAGCTTGGACGACGCGAATGAGCAGTTCTTC	CASSLDDANEQFF
TRBV6-2/TRBV6-3	NA	TRBJ1-2	NA	TGTGCCAGCACCTTGGAGGGTCCGGGGAACTATGGCTACACCTTC	CASTLEGPGNYGYTF
TRBV2	NA	TRBJ2-5	NA	TGTGCCAGCATGACCGAAGAGACCCAGTACTTC	CASMTEETQYF
TRBV20-1	NA	TRBJ2-7	NA	TGCAGTGCTAGAGATTGGAACACCGGCTACGAGCAGTACTTC	CSARDWNTGYEQYF
TRBV19	TRBD1	TRBJ2-1	NA	TGTGCCAGTAGTGCCGGGACAGCCATCTACAATGAGCAGTTCTTC	CASSAGTAIYNEQFF
TRBV3-1	TRBD1	TRBJ2-7	NA	TGTGCCAGCAGCCAGGGACAGTTATACTACGAGCAGTACTTC	CASSQGQLYYEQYF
TRBV30	TRBD2	TRBJ2-5	NA	TGTGCCTGGAGTGTCGAGGTAGCGGGAGGGCCACGAGAGACCCAGTACTTC	CAWSVEVAGGPRETQYF
TRBV24-1	NA	TRBJ1-4	NA	TGTGCCACCAGTGATGCCGCATCCGGGAGCTCAACTAATGAAAAACTGTTTTTT	CATSDAASGSSTNEKLFF
TRBV3-1	NA	TRBJ2-2	NA	TGTGCCAGCAGCCAAGATACGCAGGGTATCCCCGGGGAGCTGTTTTTT	CASSQDTQGIPGELFF
TRBV2	TRBD1	TRBJ1-1	NA	TGTGCCAGCAGTGCCTGGACAGGGATCACTGAAGCTTTCTTT	CASSAWTGITEAFF
TRBV12-3/TRBV12-4	NA	TRBJ2-1	NA	TGTGCCAGCAGTTTGGACAGCCTTCAGCAGTTCTTC	CASSLDSLQQFF
TRBV7-6	NA	TRBJ1-1	NA	TGTGCCAGCAGCTTCACAGGGAGCGCTGAAGCTTTCTTT	CASSFTGSAEAFF
TRBV30	NA	TRBJ1-4	NA	TGTGCCTGGAGTGTACAAGGACCGGGAGAAAAACTGTTTTTT	CAWSVQGPGEKLFF
TRBV7-6	TRBD2	TRBJ2-7	few	TGTGCCAGCAGCTTAGGGGGGGGGAACGAGCAGTACTTC	CASSLGGGNEQYF
TRBV7-9	NA	TRBJ2-3	NA	TGTGCCAGCAGCTCACTTGGGGGCGCGGGAGATACGCAGTATTTT	CASSSLGGAGDTQYF
TRBV4-3	TRBD2	TRBJ2-1	NA	TGCGCCAGCAGCCACGGGGGGCTAGCGGGAGTTGTACCCCCTTCTACGGAGCAGTTCTTC	CASSHGGLAGVVPPSTEQFF
TRBV14	TRBD2	TRBJ2-1	NA	TGTGCCAGCAGCCATAGGATAGCGGGATTAATCGATGAGCAGTTCTTC	CASSHRIAGLIDEQFF